These 10 T cell receptor beta chains originate from one sample sequenced in a study of tumor-infiltrating lymphocytes in localized non-small cell lung cancer. Using immunoSEQ multiplex PCR, the repertoire was profiled, and TCRdb retains in-frame clones only, with some absent. Of approximately 24,000 clones in the sample, roughly 64% were seen once. Material: lung tumor tissue. Receptor source: a human donor with non-small cell lung cancer.

The rearrangement uses TRBV20-1 and TRBJ1-3; D is uncertain. V was clipped by 4 bases and J by 7 bases, with 8 bases between them. Looked up from germline, CDR1 is DFQATT and CDR2 is SNEGSKA (reference sequence). The CDR3 sequence is 11 residues long. CDR3 in DNA: TGCAGTGCTATAAGAGCCAACACCATATATTTT. Translation gives CSAIRANTIYF.

The V call is TRBV28, the J call TRBJ1-5; TRBD1 aligns across 9 bases. CDR3 length: 15 amino acids. CDR1 and CDR2 from the germline V gene are MDHEN and SYDVKM. J was trimmed by 7 bases and V by 3 bases; bases with no gene match: 7. DNA of the CDR3: TGTGCCAGCAGTTTTGCACAGGGGGCAGGACAGCCCCAGCATTTT. It translates to CASSFAQGAGQPQHF.

The gene calls are TRBV6-5 and TRBJ1-5; tentatively, D is TRBD1 (5 bases). The length of the CDR3 is 14 residues. Germline-derived CDR1 and CDR2 are MNHEY and SVGAGI. V was cut by 4 bases and J by 6 bases, with 13 bases left in between. The CDR3 coding sequence is TGTGCCAGCAGTTCTAGCCTTGGGACTCAGCCCCAGCATTTT. Protein sequence: CASSSSLGTQPQHF.

The chain carries TRBV5-6 and TRBJ1-3; D uncertain. Germline V gene data show CDR1 as SGHDT and CDR2 as YYEEEE. There are 12 residues in the CDR3. With 3 bases removed from V and 5 bases from J, the gap between germline ends came to 6 bases. CDR3 sequence: CASSYQRNTIYF. DNA for the CDR3: TGTGCCAGCAGCTACCAACGAAACACCATATATTTT.

This clone was seen a single time. The rearrangement links TRBV10-3 to TRBJ1-1; TRBD1 aligns across 7 bases. Germline loops: CDR1 ENHRY, CDR2 SYGVKD. The CDR3 totals 14 residues. V was pared by 6 bases and J by 5 bases, with 9 bases of the junction left unmatched. The CDR3 coding sequence is TGTGCCATCAGCCAGAGGGGGCGGGAGACTGAAGCTTTCTTT. Translating it yields CAISQRGRETEAFF.

The CDR3 spells CASSLSGLNTEAFF. CDR3 nucleotide sequence: TGTGCCAGCAGTTTATCGGGGCTTAACACTGAAGCTTTCTTT. The rearrangement joins TRBV27 to TRBJ1-1; the D gene is possibly TRBD1 (5 bases). V gave up 0 bases and J gave up 2 bases, with 7 bases separating them. CDR1 MNHEY and CDR2 SMNVEV come from the germline V gene (reference sequence). The CDR3 length is 14 residues.

The table lists this clone with a few counts. The V and J genes are TRBV6-5 and TRBJ1-2, with 8 nucleotides matching TRBD1. The length of the CDR3 is 13 residues. Trimming cost V 5 bases and J 2 bases; bases outside gene matches: 1. CDR1 is MNHEY and CDR2 is SVGAGI in the germline V gene. CDR3 coding DNA: TGTGCCAGCAGTCAGGGGGCAAACTATGGCTACACCTTC. Encoded protein: CASSQGANYGYTF.

The chain uses TRBV7-9 and TRBJ1-2, with D unresolved. V was clipped by 5 bases and J by 3 bases, with 13 bases between them. From germline, CDR1 is SEHNR and CDR2 FQNEAQ (reference sequence). The CDR3 has 14 residues. In DNA form, the CDR3 reads TGTGCCAGCAGCGGACCAGGAGACTACTATGGCTACACCTTC. Translation: CASSGPGDYYGYTF.

The V gene is TRBV27, the J gene TRBJ2-3; TRBD1 or TRBD2 may be the D gene (5 bases each). CDR3 length: 13 amino acids. V lost 6 bases and J 8 bases, leaving 15 bases between the germline ends. Germline V lookup: CDR1 MNHEY, CDR2 SMNVEV (reference sequence). The CDR3 coding sequence is TGTGCCAGCAGGGCCGGGGACCTAACTACGCAGTATTTT. It specifies CASRAGDLTTQYF.

This clone was seen once. The chain recombines TRBV4-2 with TRBJ2-2; the match to TRBD1 covers 7 bases. Germline V gene data show CDR1 as LGHNA and CDR2 as YNFKEQ. Trimming cost V 4 bases and J 4 bases; bases outside gene matches: 12. This CDR3 region has 17 residues. CDR3 amino acids: CASSPFPGTVATGELFF. CDR3 in DNA: TGTGCCAGCAGCCCCTTTCCCGGGACAGTTGCCACCGGGGAGCTGTTTTTT.